The rows below give T cell receptor beta chains drawn from one sample of a study of shared clonotypes between healthy human individuals. Using immunoSEQ multiplex PCR, the repertoire was profiled, and TCRdb retains in-frame clones only, with some absent. The table includes 730,000 or so clones, about two thirds detected once. The sequenced material came from memory CD4+ T cells sorted from blood. These receptors all come from a woman aged 25-40 years in good health. Each CDR3 is given with its conserved first and last residue. A D gene is named only where the DNA matches it firmly. Clone size is not always given. Where it is, it says once, few, many or a class for expanded clones.

v_gene	abundance	j_gene	d_gene	CDR3aa	CDR3nt
TRBV10-3	NA	TRBJ1-2	TRBD1	CAISESVAGGFSGYGYTF	TGTGCCATCAGTGAGTCGGTCGCAGGGGGCTTTAGTGGCTATGGCTACACCTTC
TRBV7-2	NA	TRBJ2-1	NA	CASSLGRGMNEQFF	TGTGCCAGCAGCTTAGGCAGGGGTATGAATGAGCAGTTCTTC
TRBV4-1	NA	TRBJ1-1	NA	CASSQLGNMGSPRGGTEAFF	TGCGCCAGCAGCCAATTAGGGAATATGGGGTCGCCTCGTGGTGGCACTGAAGCTTTCTTT
TRBV5-6	NA	TRBJ2-1	NA	CASALYNEQFF	TGTGCCAGCGCACTGTACAATGAGCAGTTCTTC
TRBV2	NA	TRBJ2-2	NA	CASSELEGRAGELFF	TGTGCCAGCAGTGAATTGGAGGGAAGGGCCGGGGAGCTGTTTTTT
TRBV18	NA	TRBJ1-3	NA	CASSPIPPGGSNGNTIYF	TGTGCCAGCTCACCTATTCCTCCCGGGGGCTCGAATGGAAACACCATATATTTT
TRBV5-1	once	TRBJ2-3	TRBD2	CASSLLAGGGDTQYF	TGCGCCAGCAGCTTACTAGCGGGAGGGGGAGATACGCAGTATTTT
TRBV2	NA	TRBJ1-4	NA	CASSVGEEKLFF	TGTGCCAGCAGCGTAGGGGAGGAAAAACTGTTTTTT
TRBV6-1	once	TRBJ2-7	TRBD2	CASRPPGGGVYEQYF	TGTGCCAGCAGACCCCCCGGGGGGGGTGTCTACGAGCAGTACTTC
TRBV7-2	many	TRBJ1-5	NA	CASSFRGAGSNQPQHF	TGTGCCAGCAGCTTTCGGGGGGCGGGGAGCAATCAGCCCCAGCATTTT
TRBV7-9	NA	TRBJ2-3	NA	CASSLVGRGGDTQYF	TGTGCCAGCAGCTTAGTTGGCAGGGGTGGTGATACGCAGTATTTT
TRBV28	few	TRBJ2-1	TRBD2	CASRVAGDYNEQFF	TGTGCCAGCAGAGTAGCGGGGGACTACAATGAGCAGTTCTTC
TRBV7-8	NA	TRBJ1-1	NA	CASSLVAGNTEAFF	TGTGCCAGCAGCTTAGTGGCAGGGAACACTGAAGCTTTCTTT
TRBV7-8	once	TRBJ2-1	TRBD2	CASRNRRGGNEQFF	TGTGCCAGCAGAAATCGGCGGGGAGGGAATGAGCAGTTCTTC
TRBV2	many	TRBJ2-3	NA	CASSAGFHTDTQYF	TGTGCCAGCAGTGCGGGTTTTCACACAGATACGCAGTATTTT
TRBV29-1	NA	TRBJ1-1	NA	CSGGLSGRNTEAFF	TGCAGCGGGGGTCTTTCGGGAAGAAACACTGAAGCTTTCTTT
TRBV21-1	few	TRBJ1-4	NA	CASSKDGGRRPTNEKLFF	TGTGCCAGCAGCAAAGATGGGGGACGGCGGCCAACTAATGAAAAACTGTTTTTT
TRBV5-4	NA	TRBJ2-7	TRBD2	CASKSSGRAGSYEQYF	TGTGCCAGCAAGAGTAGCGGGAGGGCCGGCTCCTACGAGCAGTACTTC
TRBV4-1	many	TRBJ2-7	NA	CASSQGEGGSYEQYF	TGCGCCAGCAGCCAAGGCGAAGGGGGGTCCTACGAGCAGTACTTC
TRBV7-6	NA	TRBJ2-3	TRBD2	CASRFLAGGRGSGDTQYF	TGTGCCAGCAGATTCCTAGCGGGAGGGCGGGGCAGTGGAGATACGCAGTATTTT
TRBV10-3	once	TRBJ2-6	NA	CAISESPSAGANVLTF	TGTGCCATCAGCGAAAGTCCCTCGGCTGGGGCCAACGTCCTGACTTTC
TRBV27	NA	TRBJ1-1	NA	CASSRTWDTEAFF	TGTGCCAGCAGCCGTACCTGGGACACTGAAGCTTTCTTT
TRBV15	NA	TRBJ1-2	NA	CATSRDIYGYTF	TGTGCCACCAGCAGAGATATCTATGGCTACACCTTC
TRBV28	NA	TRBJ1-2	TRBD1	CASNTGQRSNYGYTF	TGTGCCAGCAACACGGGACAGAGATCTAACTATGGCTACACCTTC
TRBV18	NA	TRBJ2-6	NA	CASSPRGVPITSGANVLTF	TGTGCCAGCTCACCACGTGGAGTACCGATAACTTCTGGGGCCAACGTCCTGACTTTC
TRBV2	NA	TRBJ2-1	NA	CASSELGGSYNEQFF	TGTGCCAGCAGTGAATTGGGCGGTTCCTACAATGAGCAGTTCTTC
TRBV14	few	TRBJ2-1	TRBD2	CASKGLAGEEVQFF	TGTGCCAGCAAGGGACTAGCGGGAGAGGAAGTGCAGTTCTTC
TRBV19	NA	TRBJ1-5	NA	CASSIEEFNNQPQHF	TGTGCCAGTAGTATAGAAGAGTTTAACAATCAGCCCCAGCATTTT
TRBV7-9	few	TRBJ2-7	NA	CASSLSAASYEQYF	TGTGCCAGCAGCTTATCAGCGGCCTCCTACGAGCAGTACTTC
TRBV4-1	NA	TRBJ1-2	NA	CASSKGSRDLYGYTF	TGCGCCAGCAGCAAAGGATCCAGGGACCTCTATGGCTACACCTTC
TRBV28	NA	TRBJ1-1	NA	CASRTTGNTEAFF	TGTGCCAGCAGGACGACAGGGAACACTGAAGCTTTCTTT
TRBV9	NA	TRBJ2-2	TRBD2	CASSGGASGTGELFF	TGTGCCAGCAGCGGAGGGGCTAGCGGGACCGGGGAGCTGTTTTTT
TRBV6-6	NA	TRBJ1-4	NA	CASSYGQTFGEKLFF	TGTGCCAGCAGTTATGGGCAGACCTTTGGTGAAAAACTGTTTTTT
TRBV19	NA	TRBJ1-1	TRBD1	CASSSHRGGTEAFF	TGTGCCAGTAGTTCCCACAGGGGAGGCACTGAAGCTTTCTTT
TRBV5-4	few	TRBJ2-5	TRBD2	CASSLSAGGPDETQYF	TGTGCCAGCAGCTTGTCAGCGGGAGGGCCGGATGAGACCCAGTACTTC
TRBV4-2	NA	TRBJ2-3	NA	CASSLGRGDTQYF	TGTGCCAGCAGCTTGGGTCGGGGGGATACGCAGTATTTT
TRBV5-4	NA	TRBJ2-2	TRBD1	CASSIRTGANTGELFF	TGTGCCAGCAGCATACGGACAGGAGCGAACACCGGGGAGCTGTTTTTT
TRBV7-9	few	TRBJ2-7	TRBD1	CASSPRDRGSYEQYF	TGTGCCAGCAGCCCCCGGGACAGGGGATCCTACGAGCAGTACTTC
TRBV5-1	few	TRBJ2-1	NA	CASSLAPSSYNEQFF	TGCGCCAGCAGCTTGGCCCCAAGCTCCTACAATGAGCAGTTCTTC
TRBV14	few	TRBJ1-5	NA	CASSQEEPSHINQPQHF	TGTGCCAGCAGCCAAGAGGAACCCTCCCACATCAATCAGCCCCAGCATTTT
TRBV18	NA	TRBJ2-5	NA	CASSPPGNQETQYF	TGTGCCAGCTCACCACCCGGGAATCAAGAGACCCAGTACTTC
TRBV27	NA	TRBJ1-4	NA	CASSSSGATNEKLFF	TGTGCCAGCAGTTCATCAGGGGCCACTAATGAAAAACTGTTTTTT
TRBV9	NA	TRBJ1-1	NA	CASSVVQGGRTFF	TGTGCCAGCAGCGTAGTTCAGGGAGGTAGAACTTTCTTT
TRBV28	NA	TRBJ2-3	NA	CATGTSEGTDTQYF	TGTGCCACCGGGACCTCCGAGGGCACAGATACGCAGTATTTT
TRBV18	NA	TRBJ2-1	NA	CASSPPGAAEQFF	TGTGCCAGCTCACCACCGGGGGCAGCGGAGCAGTTCTTC
TRBV29-1	few	TRBJ2-5	NA	CSAASQVETQYF	TGCAGCGCCGCCTCGCAGGTGGAGACCCAGTACTTC
TRBV10-1	NA	TRBJ2-7	NA	CASSEMRLDEQYF	TGCGCCAGCAGTGAGATGCGGCTTGACGAGCAGTACTTC
TRBV5-6	NA	TRBJ2-3	TRBD1	CASSSLGTGGLTQYF	TGTGCCAGCAGCTCGCTCGGGACAGGGGGCCTTACGCAGTATTTT
TRBV4-1	once	TRBJ1-3	NA	CASSQVGGQLPGNTIYF	TGCGCCAGCAGCCAAGTTGGCGGACAGCTGCCTGGAAACACCATATATTTT